Shown below are 21 T cell receptor beta chains from a single sample sequenced in a study of shared clonotypes between healthy human individuals. Generated by immunoSEQ multiplex PCR, the TCRdb table keeps only in-frame clones and is missing some. The sample yields over a million clones, about 75% seen once. Sequences were obtained from memory CD4+ T cells sorted from blood. As for subset: CD45RA-negative fraction. These receptors were taken from a young man in good health.

This clone occurred a few times. The genes are TRBV2 and TRBJ2-3; TRBD2 matches at 8 bases. Losses at the gene ends were 10 bases for V and 2 bases for J; bases not matched to a gene: 5. CDR1 and CDR2 from the germline V gene are SNHLY and FYNNEI. The CDR3 totals 13 residues. The CDR3 region has the DNA TGTGCCACCGGGCGGGGGGTCACAGATACGCAGTATTTT. Residues: CATGRGVTDTQYF.

This clone came up once. CDR3 bases: TGTGCCAGCAGTTACTCGATGGGGTTCACGAACACTGAAGCTTTCTTT. This sequence encodes CASSYSMGFTNTEAFF. The chain has TRBV6-6 and TRBJ1-1, with D uncertain. Trimming cost V 0 bases and J 1 base, with 12 bases left between them. This CDR3 comprises 16 residues. Germline V gives CDR1 MNHNY, CDR2 SVGAGI (reference sequence).

CDR3 DNA: TGCGCCAGCAGCTTTGGTAGGGGAACAGATACGCAGTATTTT. Residues: CASSFGRGTDTQYF. The chain is built from TRBV5-1 and TRBJ2-3, with D possibly matching TRBD1 (5 bases). Trimming stripped 2 bases from V and 3 bases from J, with 10 bases between. CDR1 SGHRS and CDR2 YFSETQ come from the germline V gene. The CDR3 totals 14 residues.

The CDR3 loop reads CATSPSGPQETQYF. In nucleotides, the CDR3 is TGTGCCACCTCCCCTAGCGGGCCCCAAGAGACCCAGTACTTC. The chain recombines TRBV27 with TRBJ2-5; 8 nucleotides align to TRBD2. Per the germline V gene, CDR1 is MNHEY and CDR2 is SMNVEV (reference sequence). The trim removed 10 bases at V and 1 base at J, leaving 8 bases unmatched. This CDR3 region has 14 residues.

V usage is TRBV5-1 and J usage is TRBJ2-3, with D perhaps matching TRBD1 (6 bases). Between the trimmed V and J ends, which lost 3 bases and 5 bases, there was a span of 19 bases. CDR1 SGHRS and CDR2 YFSETQ come from the germline V gene. This CDR3 spans 16 amino acids. The CDR3 sequence is CASSSFSTGPVDTQYF. The DNA of the CDR3 is TGCGCCAGCAGCTCCTTCTCGACAGGCCCGGTAGATACGCAGTATTTT.

The V call is TRBV15, the J call TRBJ2-7, with 9 bases lining up with TRBD1. Germline V gene lookup returns CDR1 LNHNV and CDR2 YYDKDF (reference sequence). Losses at the gene ends were 5 bases for V and 3 bases for J; bases not matched to a gene: 11. The length of the CDR3 is 16 residues. For the CDR3, the DNA is TGTGCCACCAGCCGACAATCCGGGACAGGGTACTACGAGCAGTACTTC. This codes for CATSRQSGTGYYEQYF.

At least ten counts were recorded for this clone. The chain joins TRBV19 to TRBJ1-1, with a weak D call TRBD1 (5 bases). This CDR3 has 15 amino acids. V gave up 5 bases and J gave up 1 base, with 14 bases separating them. Germline assignment: CDR1 LNHDA and CDR2 SQIVND (reference sequence). The CDR3 nucleotides are TGTGCCAGTAGTCCTCCCGCAGGGCGGAACACTGAAGCTTTCTTT. Translated: CASSPPAGRNTEAFF.

The chain joins TRBV11-2 to TRBJ2-1; 10 positions agree with TRBD2. CDR1 and CDR2 from the germline V gene are SGHAT and FQNNGV. The CDR3 is made up of 17 amino acids. Trimming took 1 base from V and 7 from J; bases not matched to a gene: 10. CDR3 region: CASSLGNLAGVENEQFF. CDR3 coding DNA: TGTGCCAGCAGCTTAGGAAACCTAGCGGGAGTGGAGAATGAGCAGTTCTTC.

The rearrangement joins TRBV4-2 to TRBJ1-6; D perhaps matches TRBD1 (5 bases). Between the trimmed V and J ends, which lost 4 bases and 8 bases, there was a span of 15 bases. This CDR3 is built from 15 residues. Germline CDR1 and CDR2: LGHNA and YNFKEQ. CDR3 region: CASSLLGREHSPLHF. The CDR3, as DNA: TGTGCCAGCAGCCTCCTGGGCAGGGAGCATTCACCCCTCCACTTT.

The V gene is TRBV18, the J gene TRBJ1-2, with a tentative D call TRBD1 (5 bases). CDR1 is KGHSH, CDR2 LQKENI, per germline. Trimming cost V 3 bases and J 4 bases, with 15 bases left between them. The CDR3 loop spans 15 amino acids. The CDR3 region has the DNA TGTGCCAGCTCACCCTACTCGGGGGACGGCTATGGCTACACCTTC. This codes for CASSPYSGDGYGYTF.

This clone was seen once. The chain carries TRBV29-1 and TRBJ1-2; 9 nucleotides align to TRBD1. The CDR3 runs 13 residues. V gave up 5 bases and J gave up 8 bases; unmatched junction bases: 9. Germline V gives CDR1 SQVTM, CDR2 ANQGSEA. CDR3 DNA sequence: TGCAGCGTTTCCCGGGACAGGGAAGACGGCTACACCTTC. Amino acid sequence: CSVSRDREDGYTF.

The CDR3 coding sequence is TGTGCCAGCAGCGTAGAGGTGGGTGGATCCTACGAGCAGTACTTC. Residues: CASSVEVGGSYEQYF. The chain employs TRBV9 and TRBJ2-7; D is uncertain. V was cut by 0 bases and J by 1 base, with 11 bases left in between. CDR1 SGDLS and CDR2 YYNGEE come from the germline V gene. The CDR3 consists of 15 residues.

Only one count was recorded for this clone. The V gene is TRBV30, the J gene TRBJ2-7; tentatively, D is TRBD2 (5 bases). Germline V CDR1 and CDR2: GTSNPN, SVGIG (reference sequence). CDR3 length: 19 residues. With 2 bases removed from V and 4 bases from J, the gap between germline ends came to 30 bases. The CDR3 is CAWSPLYEVRPEGEYEQYF. CDR3 nucleotide sequence: TGTGCCTGGAGTCCGCTCTACGAAGTGCGACCAGAGGGTGAGTACGAGCAGTACTTC.

The chain couples TRBV28 to TRBJ2-2, with TRBD1 matching over 7 bases. After removal of 10 bases from V and 0 bases from J, the junction contained 8 bases not matched to a gene. CDR3 length: 15 amino acids. The germline gives CDR1 MDHEN, CDR2 SYDVKM. Here the CDR3 DNA reads TGTGCCATTACCGACAGGGCCTCGAACACCGGGGAGCTGTTTTTT. Amino acid sequence: CAITDRASNTGELFF.

V is TRBV7-9 and J is TRBJ2-1, with D unresolved. Germline-derived CDR1 and CDR2 are SEHNR and FQNEAQ (reference sequence). This CDR3 contains 12 residues. Trimming stripped 5 bases from V and 0 bases from J, with 2 bases between. CDR3 region: CASSPSYNEQFF. CDR3 nucleotide sequence: TGTGCCAGCAGCCCCTCCTACAATGAGCAGTTCTTC.

The J gene is TRBJ1-5, the V gene TRBV7-2; D is unclear. V gave up 4 bases and J gave up 7 bases, with 11 bases separating them. This CDR3 spans 13 amino acids. Germline V gene data show CDR1 as SGHTA and CDR2 as FQGNSA. The chain's CDR3 is CASSSEPRQPQHF. In DNA form, the CDR3 reads TGTGCCAGCAGCTCAGAACCGAGGCAGCCCCAGCATTTT.

V gene TRBV5-1 combines with J gene TRBJ1-4; 9 bases are shared with TRBD1. The junction had 8 bases not matched to a gene; V was cut back by 7 bases and J by 7 bases. The germline V gene has CDR1 SGHRS and CDR2 YFSETQ. The CDR3 has 14 residues. The CDR3 reads CASSTGGGVEKLFF. The CDR3 DNA follows: TGCGCCAGCTCCACAGGGGGCGGTGTTGAAAAACTGTTTTTT.

This clone was detected only a few times. V usage is TRBV7-9 and J usage is TRBJ1-6; no clear D. Trimming pared 5 bases from V and 7 bases from J, leaving 12 bases between. The CDR3 sequence is 14 residues long. Germline V CDR1 and CDR2: SEHNR, FQNEAQ (reference sequence). The CDR3 here is CASSTSNQNSPLHF. Here the CDR3 DNA reads TGTGCCAGCAGCACATCGAACCAAAATTCACCCCTCCACTTT.

V usage is TRBV7-9 and J usage is TRBJ1-5; no reliable D call. Germline V gene data show CDR1 as SEHNR and CDR2 as FQNEAQ (reference sequence). The V gene lost 7 bases and the J gene lost 11 bases, with 9 bases spanning the gap. The CDR3 has 10 residues. Here the CDR3 DNA reads TGTGCCAGCACCCTACCCTCCCAGCATTTT. Translating it yields CASTLPSQHF. The variable domain in full, with the rest retrieved from reference TRBV7-9 and TRBJ1-5, is DTGVSQNPRHKITKRGQNVTFRCDPISEHNRLYWYRQTLGQGPEFLTYFQNEAQLEKSRLLSDRFSAERPKGSFSTLEIQRTEQGDSAMYLCASTLPSQHFGDGTRLSIL.

The chain joins TRBV18 to TRBJ1-1; possibly TRBD1 for D (6 bases). The V end was cut by 3 bases, the J end by 2 bases, with 13 bases between. The germline CDR1 and CDR2 sequences are KGHSH and LQKENI. This CDR3 spans 15 amino acids. CDR3 sequence (DNA): TGTGCCAGCTCACCGAGGCCAGGGGTAAACACTGAAGCTTTCTTT. Protein: CASSPRPGVNTEAFF. Using reference TRBV18 and TRBJ1-1 for the parts outside the CDR3, the full variable domain is NAGVMQNPRHLVRRRGQEARLRCSPMKGHSHVYWYRQLPEEGLKFMVYLQKENIIDESGMPKERFSAEFPKEGPSILRIQQVVRGDSAAYFCASSPRPGVNTEAFFGQGTRLTVV.

This clone was seen repeatedly, ten times or more. The chain links TRBV6-1 to TRBJ2-5; D is perhaps TRBD2 (7 bases). Germline V gene data show CDR1 as MNHNS and CDR2 as SASEGT. CDR3 length equals 13 residues. V shed 3 bases and J shed 5 bases, with 10 bases lying between them. CDR3 protein: CASSDGGPETQYF. CDR3 DNA sequence: TGTGCCAGCAGTGACGGGGGGCCGGAGACCCAGTACTTC.